This T cell receptor beta chain was identified during a study of patients and donors after allogeneic stem cell transplantation. Each CDR3 protein is one row after TCRdb ran MiXCR on the RT-PCR reads. The data hold 150,000 to 250,000 distinct CDR3 sequences, with approximately 41% observed a single time. This CDR3 spans 19 amino acids. The ends were cut back, 4 bases at V and 5 bases at J, with 27 bases in the middle. Germline assignment: CDR1 SEHNR and CDR2 FQNEAQ (reference sequence). The sequenced material came from blood, either unsorted or a sorted T cell fraction (not recorded which). The sequence derives from a human donor who was either an allogeneic HSCT recipient or a stem cell or donor lymphocyte infusion donor (not recorded which). It is not recorded whose cells these are; they may come from a transplant donor. This rearrangement joins TRBV7-9 to TRBJ2-1; D unclear. The CDR3 loop reads CASSSPVVRINDPNNEQFF. The DNA of the CDR3 is TGTGCCAGCAGCTCCCCCGTAGTGAGGATCAACGATCCTAACAATGAGCAGTTCTTC.